These 30 T cell receptor beta chains came from one sample sequenced in a study of cytomegalovirus exposure and HLA in healthy donors. Both 60 Vbeta primers and 13 Jbeta primers went into the PCR. TCRdb's table, derived via immunoSEQ multiplex PCR, lists solely in-frame clones and lacks some. The sample contains over 120,000 clones, 70% of which appear only once. Source material: PBMCs. The receptors were sampled from a woman in her fifties or sixties in good health and CMV-seropositive.

J is TRBJ2-6 and V is TRBV28, with a possible D match to TRBD1 (5 bases). Trimming pared 6 bases from V and 2 bases from J, leaving 5 bases between. Per the germline V gene, CDR1 is MDHEN and CDR2 is SYDVKM. The CDR3 runs to 13 residues. For the CDR3, the DNA is TGTGCCAGCAGGGGGCCTGGGGCCAACGTCCTGACTTTC. Translated, it gives CASRGPGANVLTF.

This chain connects TRBV2 to TRBJ1-4; 7 bases agree with TRBD1. CDR3 size: 14 residues. V was clipped by 3 bases and J by 5 bases; unmatched bases: 3. Germline CDR1 SNHLY, CDR2 FYNNEI. The chain's CDR3 is CASSDLTGNEKLFF. CDR3 DNA sequence: TGTGCCAGCAGTGATCTGACAGGGAATGAAAAACTGTTTTTT.

The chain employs TRBV7-2 and TRBJ1-1; 7 bases match TRBD1. CDR1 SGHTA and CDR2 FQGNSA come from the germline V gene. The CDR3 has 15 residues. The V segment lost 2 bases and the J segment 0 bases; nucleotides outside the gene matches: 3. Here the CDR3 reads CASSLSTGMNTEAFF. Here the CDR3 DNA reads TGTGCCAGCAGCTTATCGACAGGGATGAACACTGAAGCTTTCTTT.

This clone was counted a single time. This rearrangement joins TRBV18 to TRBJ2-5, with a possible D match to TRBD2 (6 bases). This CDR3 spans 17 amino acids. The germline V gene has CDR1 KGHSH and CDR2 LQKENI. The germline V and J ends were trimmed by 1 base and 5 bases, with 20 bases remaining between them. The CDR3 loop is CASSPRGRGYDTETQYF. The DNA of the CDR3 is TGTGCCAGCTCACCACGGGGTCGGGGGTACGACACGGAGACCCAGTACTTC.

As concerns this clone: One end of the junction does not line up with germline, which may come from a read error. The gene calls are TRBV7-7 and TRBJ1-1, with TRBD1 as a possible D gene (5 bases). CDR1 and CDR2 from the germline V gene are SSHAT and FNYEAQ (reference sequence). CDR3 length equals 12 residues. As DNA, the CDR3 is TGTGCTAGCAGCTCCGGGGGGGGAGAAGCTTTCTTT. Translating it yields CASSSGGGEAFF.

This clone was detected only a few times. V gene TRBV10-3 combines with J gene TRBJ2-2; D ambiguous. The V end lost 0 bases, the J end lost 4 bases, and 6 bases lay between the germline ends. CDR1 ENHRY and CDR2 SYGVKD come from the germline V gene. The CDR3 extends over 14 amino acids. The DNA for the CDR3 is TGTGCCATCAGTGAGTCGGCAGGCACCGGGGAGCTGTTTTTT. Its translation: CAISESAGTGELFF.

This clone has just one count. V usage is TRBV20-1 and J usage is TRBJ1-1; D is ambiguous. Germline V gene lookup returns CDR1 DFQATT and CDR2 SNEGSKA (reference sequence). The CDR3 spans 11 residues. V gave up 6 bases and J gave up 11 bases, with 16 bases separating them. CDR3 sequence: CSAESSWSAFF. CDR3 nucleotide sequence: TGCAGTGCCGAGTCGAGTTGGTCGGCTTTCTTT.

The chain recombines TRBV18 with TRBJ2-2, with D tentatively TRBD2 (6 bases). Trimming stripped 1 base from V and 1 base from J, with 10 bases between. Germline CDR1 reads KGHSH; CDR2 reads LQKENI. CDR3 length equals 16 residues. For the CDR3, the DNA is TGTGCCAGCTCACCACAGGGTAGCGGGAACACCGGGGAGCTGTTTTTT. It codes for CASSPQGSGNTGELFF.

This chain uses TRBV10-3 with TRBJ1-1; no clear D. The CDR3 runs 15 residues. Trimming took 4 bases from V and 3 from J, leaving 15 bases between them. CDR1 and CDR2 (germline): ENHRY, SYGVKD. CDR3: CAISANRVPDTEAFF. The CDR3, as DNA: TGTGCCATCAGTGCGAACCGTGTGCCAGACACTGAAGCTTTCTTT.

The rearrangement links TRBV7-6 to TRBJ2-7; D uncertain. Germline V gives CDR1 SGHVS, CDR2 FNYEAQ. CDR3 size: 13 residues. V lost 4 bases and J lost 4, with 11 bases in between. This chain's CDR3 is CASSSAFGYEQYF. In DNA, the CDR3 is TGTGCCAGCAGCTCCGCCTTCGGGTACGAGCAGTACTTC.

This rearrangement joins TRBV30 to TRBJ1-5; tentative D call: TRBD1 (6 bases). The ends were cut back, 2 bases at V and 4 bases at J, with 9 bases in the middle. This CDR3 has 13 residues. Per the germline V gene, CDR1 is GTSNPN and CDR2 is SVGIG (reference sequence). CDR3 sequence (DNA): TGTGCCTGGAGTTATCAGGGGAATCAGCCCCAGCATTTT. Its protein is CAWSYQGNQPQHF.

The chain uses TRBV18 and TRBJ1-5; D unclear. Deletions cut 6 bases from V and 3 bases from J, with 12 bases between. Germline V gene sequence: CDR1 KGHSH, CDR2 LQKENI. The CDR3 is 14 amino acids. For the CDR3, the DNA is TGTGCCAGCTCCCCAGGCGGATTCAATCAGCCCCAGCATTTT. Its protein is CASSPGGFNQPQHF.

V gene TRBV6-1 combines with J gene TRBJ1-6, with a possible D match to TRBD1 (5 bases). The CDR3 is 15 amino acids. V lost 4 bases, J lost 8 bases, and 15 bases lay in between. Germline V gene lookup returns CDR1 MNHNS and CDR2 SASEGT. The CDR3 DNA reads as TGTGCCAGCAGTGGGACACTCACATATGATTCACCCCTCCACTTT. Protein: CASSGTLTYDSPLHF.

V gene TRBV28 combines with J gene TRBJ1-2, with TRBD1 matching over 9 bases. After removal of 8 bases from V and 1 base from J, the junction contained 8 bases not matched to a gene. Germline V gives CDR1 MDHEN, CDR2 SYDVKM. The CDR3 length is 15 residues. The CDR3 DNA follows: TGTGCCAGCTTCCGGGACAGGGATCTTAACTATGGCTACACCTTC. Its translation: CASFRDRDLNYGYTF.

The rearrangement links TRBV10-3 to TRBJ1-1; the D is unclear. This CDR3 is 13 amino acids long. The ends were cut back, 6 bases at V and 5 bases at J, with 13 bases in the middle. The germline V gene encodes CDR1 ENHRY and CDR2 SYGVKD. The CDR3 sequence: CAISGPERTEAFF. CDR3 bases: TGTGCCATCAGCGGTCCTGAGAGGACTGAAGCTTTCTTT.

There are a few counts of this clone. This rearrangement joins TRBV30 to TRBJ1-1; 10 bases agree with TRBD1. The V gene's germline CDR1 is GTSNPN and CDR2 SVGIG (reference sequence). V trimming: 2 bases; J trimming: 4 bases; junction bases outside the gene matches: 4. This CDR3 contains 14 residues. The CDR3 here is CAWSSGQGGTEAFF. In nucleotides, the CDR3 is TGTGCCTGGAGTTCCGGACAGGGGGGCACTGAAGCTTTCTTT.

The chain carries TRBV6-1 and TRBJ2-5; 7 nucleotides line up with TRBD2. The CDR3 runs to 15 residues. CDR1 is MNHNS, CDR2 SASEGT, per germline. V lost 4 bases, J lost 2 bases, and 7 bases stayed unmatched. For the CDR3, the DNA is TGTGCCAGCAGTGGGGGGGGGAAGGCTCAAGAGACCCAGTACTTC. Its translation: CASSGGGKAQETQYF.

In the case of this clone: The sample has other DNA sequences that encode this CDR3 too. This sequence joins TRBV5-1 and TRBJ2-1; TRBD2 matches at 11 bases. Losses at the gene ends were 4 bases for V and 4 bases for J; bases not matched to a gene: 7. Germline V lookup: CDR1 SGHRS, CDR2 YFSETQ. The CDR3 covers 16 residues. This chain's CDR3 is CASSASLAGAYNEQFF. CDR3 coding DNA: TGCGCCAGCAGCGCCTCACTAGCGGGAGCATACAATGAGCAGTTCTTC.

This chain joins TRBV7-8 and TRBJ2-3, with 14 bases matching TRBD2. Germline lookup yields CDR1 SGHVS and CDR2 FQNEAQ. Unmatched junction bases numbered 4, after V lost 1 base and J lost 7 bases. The CDR3 runs 16 residues. As DNA, the CDR3 is TGTGCCAGCAGCTTAGGACTAGCGGGAGGGCCAAATACGCAGTATTTT. Amino acid sequence: CASSLGLAGGPNTQYF.

The genes are TRBV7-9 and TRBJ2-1; 7 bases fit TRBD2. The CDR3 is made up of 15 amino acids. J was trimmed by 9 bases and V by 4 bases; bases with no gene match: 12. CDR1 SEHNR and CDR2 FQNEAQ come from the germline V gene (reference sequence). The CDR3 DNA follows: TGTGCCAGCAGCTCTGGCGGGGGAGTCGGGGGTGAGCAGTTCTTC. Protein product: CASSSGGGVGGEQFF.

This clone has more than one count but fewer than ten. V usage is TRBV29-1 and J usage is TRBJ2-3; TRBD2 agrees at 7 bases. CDR1 SQVTM and CDR2 ANQGSEA come from the germline V gene. V lost 3 bases and J lost 4; bases outside the gene matches: 4. The CDR3 spans 13 residues. This CDR3 is CSVDPSGADTQYF. The CDR3 region has the DNA TGCAGCGTTGATCCTAGCGGTGCAGATACGCAGTATTTT.

The chain couples TRBV2 to TRBJ2-7; 10 positions agree with TRBD1. Germline lookup yields CDR1 SNHLY and CDR2 FYNNEI. The V and J ends lost 4 bases and 1 base, in that order; junction bases with no gene match: 1. The CDR3 consists of 14 residues. CDR3 sequence (DNA): TGTGCCAGCAGTGCGGACAGGGGGTCCTACGAGCAGTACTTC. Amino acids: CASSADRGSYEQYF.

The rearrangement uses TRBV11-3 and TRBJ2-3; the D gene is possibly TRBD2 (7 bases). With 3 bases removed from V and 3 bases from J, the gap between germline ends came to 16 bases. CDR1 is SGHNT and CDR2 is YENEEA in the germline V gene. This CDR3 has 16 amino acids. The CDR3 loop is CASSFQAGRGTDTQYF. The CDR3 nucleotides read TGTGCCAGCAGCTTTCAAGCGGGAAGGGGGACAGATACGCAGTATTTT.

This chain connects TRBV5-4 to TRBJ2-7; tentative D call: TRBD2 (5 bases). Trimming left V 4 bases short and J 2 bases short, with 13 bases between. Germline CDR1 and CDR2: SGHNT and YYREEE (reference sequence). This CDR3 comprises 14 residues. CDR3 sequence: CASSPSREAYEQYF. The CDR3, as DNA: TGTGCCAGCAGCCCTTCCCGGGAAGCCTACGAGCAGTACTTC.

This chain connects TRBV19 to TRBJ1-4; the match to TRBD1 covers 10 bases. The CDR3 covers 14 residues. Germline V gives CDR1 LNHDA, CDR2 SQIVND (reference sequence). The V gene end was trimmed by 6 bases and the J gene end by 5 bases; junction bases not matched to a gene: 3. The CDR3 here is CASRTGQGNEKLFF. In DNA, the CDR3 is TGTGCCAGTAGAACGGGACAGGGGAATGAAAAACTGTTTTTT.

The chain is built from TRBV7-8 and TRBJ1-1, with 8 positions matching TRBD1. CDR3 length: 13 amino acids. V was pared by 5 bases and J by 4 bases, with 3 bases of the junction left unmatched. The germline gives CDR1 SGHVS, CDR2 FQNEAQ. The CDR3 reads CASSDGQGTEAFF. The CDR3 bases are TGTGCCAGCAGCGACGGACAGGGCACTGAAGCTTTCTTT.

The rearrangement uses TRBV15 and TRBJ1-1; 9 bases fit TRBD1. Germline V gene data show CDR1 as LNHNV and CDR2 as YYDKDF (reference sequence). The length of the CDR3 is 14 residues. V lost 4 bases, J lost 3 bases, and 3 bases stayed unmatched. Here the CDR3 reads CATSTRTGDTEAFF. CDR3 in DNA: TGTGCCACCAGCACCCGGACAGGGGACACTGAAGCTTTCTTT.

The rearrangement uses TRBV2 and TRBJ2-1; D gene uncertain. CDR1 and CDR2 (germline): SNHLY, FYNNEI. The CDR3 loop spans 15 amino acids. The V and J ends lost 5 bases and 1 base respectively, with 12 bases between them. DNA for the CDR3: TGTGCCAGCAGTATGGAGTCTTTATCCTACAATGAGCAGTTCTTC. Its translation: CASSMESLSYNEQFF.

This clone was detected only once. The chain carries TRBV6-6 and TRBJ2-7; 9 nucleotides line up with TRBD1. The ends lost 5 bases at V and 8 bases at J; junction bases unmatched: 13. Looked up from germline, CDR1 is MNHNY and CDR2 is SVGAGI (reference sequence). CDR3 size: 15 residues. The CDR3 sequence is CASSPNRDREGKQYF. In DNA form, the CDR3 reads TGTGCCAGCAGTCCGAACCGGGACAGGGAAGGAAAGCAGTACTTC.

This chain joins TRBV11-2 and TRBJ1-5, with 7 bases aligning to TRBD1. The CDR3 totals 14 residues. Germline assignment: CDR1 SGHAT and CDR2 FQNNGV. V gave up 5 bases and J gave up 4 bases; unmatched junction bases: 5. DNA of the CDR3: TGTGCCAGCAGCCTGGACAGGTCGAATCAGCCCCAGCATTTT. Encoded protein: CASSLDRSNQPQHF.